This TCR beta chain was identified in a study of PD-1 blockade in classical Hodgkin lymphoma. Data came from immunoSEQ multiplex PCR; TCRdb stores just in-frame clones and leaves some out. The repertoire consists of 45,000 to 55,000 clones, with 65% to 85% occurring once and the leading ten covering approximately 15%. V was clipped by 2 bases and J by 5 bases, with 12 bases between them. The CDR3 contains 14 residues. Germline values: CDR1 SGHAT, CDR2 FQDESV (reference sequence). Each and every patient relapsed after autologous stem cell transplantation, and patients got differing brentuximab vedotin exposure.

This chain connects TRBV11-1 to TRBJ1-1; D might be TRBD1 (5 bases). The input for sequencing was peripheral blood mononuclear cells (PBMCs), taken at baseline. The TCR comes from a human donor with classical Hodgkin lymphoma. The CDR3 DNA sequence: TGTGCCAGCAGCTTAATGGGGGTTCAGACTGAAGCTTTCTTT. This gives the protein CASSLMGVQTEAFF.